A selection of T cell receptor beta chains follows, all from one sample in a study of T cell responses to AZD1222 COVID-19 vaccine. The table came from immunoSEQ multiplex PCR; TCRdb's copy has only in-frame clones and leaves some out. The table has more than 100,000 clones, around 87% seen once. Sequencing used peripheral blood, obtained on day 0 of AZD1222 vaccination. These TCRs come from an adult in good health. Each CDR3 is given with its conserved first and last residue. Part of the rows lack a size; the others show once, few, many or a class for expanded clones.

v_call: TRBV6-4
j_call: TRBJ1-2
cdr3_length: 12
clone_size: once
cdr3_aa: CASSDSRDGYTF

v_call: TRBV7-2
j_call: TRBJ2-7
cdr3_length: 15
clone_size: -
cdr3_aa: CASSPGQGITYEQYF

v_call: TRBV5-1
j_call: TRBJ2-7
cdr3_length: 14
clone_size: few
cdr3_aa: CASRFGQGSHEQYF

v_call: TRBV6-5
j_call: TRBJ2-1
cdr3_length: 12
clone_size: -
cdr3_aa: CASSYGTDEQFF

v_call: TRBV9
j_call: TRBJ1-1
cdr3_length: 12
clone_size: -
cdr3_aa: CASRDRGSEAFF

v_call: TRBV5-1
j_call: TRBJ2-3
cdr3_length: 12
clone_size: -
cdr3_aa: CASSPEGDTQYF

v_call: TRBV2
j_call: TRBJ1-2
cdr3_length: 14
clone_size: -
cdr3_aa: CASSGRTSVYGYTF

v_call: TRBV23-1
j_call: TRBJ1-6
cdr3_length: 13
clone_size: -
cdr3_aa: CASSRDRDSPLHF

v_call: TRBV5-8
j_call: TRBJ2-7
cdr3_length: 12
clone_size: once
cdr3_aa: CASSRVSYEQYF

v_call: TRBV6-5
j_call: TRBJ2-2
cdr3_length: 15
clone_size: -
cdr3_aa: CASTPGTGVAGELFF

v_call: TRBV11-2
j_call: TRBJ1-6
cdr3_length: 15
clone_size: -
cdr3_aa: CASSLVSVNNSPLHF

v_call: TRBV18
j_call: TRBJ2-3
cdr3_length: 11
clone_size: -
cdr3_aa: CASSTTDTQYF

v_call: TRBV5-1
j_call: TRBJ1-2
cdr3_length: 15
clone_size: -
cdr3_aa: CASSLEGVGGSGYTF

v_call: TRBV9
j_call: TRBJ1-2
cdr3_length: 14
clone_size: -
cdr3_aa: CASSVQGSKGGYTF

v_call: TRBV18
j_call: TRBJ1-2
cdr3_length: 17
clone_size: -
cdr3_aa: CASSPVAYGATDYGYTF

v_call: TRBV3-1/TRBV3-2
j_call: TRBJ1-1
cdr3_length: 13
clone_size: -
cdr3_aa: CASSRGGQTEAFF

v_call: TRBV27
j_call: TRBJ1-1
cdr3_length: 14
clone_size: once
cdr3_aa: CASSWRQMNTEAFF

v_call: TRBV20-1
j_call: TRBJ2-5
cdr3_length: 11
clone_size: -
cdr3_aa: CSASVQETQYF

v_call: TRBV18
j_call: TRBJ1-4
cdr3_length: 15
clone_size: -
cdr3_aa: CASSPNRDSPEKLFF

v_call: TRBV6-2/TRBV6-3
j_call: TRBJ2-3
cdr3_length: 17
clone_size: -
cdr3_aa: CASSSGWTGAHTDTQYF

v_call: TRBV19
j_call: TRBJ2-7
cdr3_length: 15
clone_size: -
cdr3_aa: CASSFFWGAAYEQYF

v_call: TRBV16
j_call: TRBJ2-7
cdr3_length: 13
clone_size: -
cdr3_aa: CASSPRRYYEQYF

v_call: TRBV7-2
j_call: TRBJ2-7
cdr3_length: 14
clone_size: -
cdr3_aa: CASSLALGGYEQYF

v_call: TRBV11-3
j_call: TRBJ2-1
cdr3_length: 18
clone_size: -
cdr3_aa: CASSLVSRGGGKNNEQFF

v_call: TRBV9
j_call: TRBJ2-5
cdr3_length: 16
clone_size: -
cdr3_aa: CASSVETGGIKETQYF

v_call: TRBV6-5
j_call: TRBJ1-6
cdr3_length: 13
clone_size: -
cdr3_aa: CAATGLLNSPLHF

v_call: TRBV7-3
j_call: TRBJ2-1
cdr3_length: 16
clone_size: -
cdr3_aa: CASSSVAGGGYNEQFF

v_call: TRBV11-2
j_call: TRBJ2-7
cdr3_length: 12
clone_size: -
cdr3_aa: CASSLGGPWQYF

v_call: TRBV12-3/TRBV12-4
j_call: TRBJ2-5
cdr3_length: 13
clone_size: -
cdr3_aa: CASSRSASETQYF

v_call: TRBV5-1
j_call: TRBJ1-1
cdr3_length: 13
clone_size: -
cdr3_aa: CASSSSGATEAFF

v_call: TRBV4-2
j_call: TRBJ1-1
cdr3_length: 17
clone_size: -
cdr3_aa: CASSQDAELWENTEAFF

v_call: TRBV5-5
j_call: TRBJ1-2
cdr3_length: 14
clone_size: once
cdr3_aa: CASSPGQAEYGYTF

v_call: TRBV27
j_call: TRBJ2-5
cdr3_length: 16
clone_size: -
cdr3_aa: CASSLSPRTSGETQYF

v_call: TRBV7-2
j_call: TRBJ1-1
cdr3_length: 12
clone_size: -
cdr3_aa: CASSFGQGEAFF

v_call: TRBV5-1
j_call: TRBJ1-2
cdr3_length: 15
clone_size: -
cdr3_aa: CASSFAVGANYGYTF

v_call: TRBV7-3
j_call: TRBJ2-6
cdr3_length: 20
clone_size: -
cdr3_aa: CASSPQTLRTDRSGANVLTF

v_call: TRBV11-2
j_call: TRBJ2-5
cdr3_length: 15
clone_size: once
cdr3_aa: CASSLTGLSVVAQYF

v_call: TRBV11-3
j_call: TRBJ2-2
cdr3_length: 13
clone_size: -
cdr3_aa: CASSLDLRGELFF

v_call: TRBV7-3
j_call: TRBJ2-1
cdr3_length: 17
clone_size: once
cdr3_aa: CASRSPGERGAYNEQFF

v_call: TRBV5-1
j_call: TRBJ2-7
cdr3_length: 14
clone_size: -
cdr3_aa: CASSLEGTTYEQYF

v_call: TRBV6-2/TRBV6-3
j_call: TRBJ2-7
cdr3_length: 14
clone_size: -
cdr3_aa: CASSYPGLPHEQYF

v_call: TRBV11-2
j_call: TRBJ1-2
cdr3_length: 14
clone_size: once
cdr3_aa: CASSSSLGYGGYTF

v_call: TRBV27
j_call: TRBJ1-5
cdr3_length: 14
clone_size: -
cdr3_aa: CASRRTGFNQPQHF

v_call: TRBV4-1
j_call: TRBJ1-1
cdr3_length: 14
clone_size: -
cdr3_aa: CASSQFSLNTEAFF

v_call: TRBV10-2
j_call: TRBJ1-5
cdr3_length: 18
clone_size: -
cdr3_aa: CASSVIGISSGGNQPQHF

v_call: TRBV3-1/TRBV3-2
j_call: TRBJ1-5
cdr3_length: 12
clone_size: -
cdr3_aa: CASSLHNQPQHF

v_call: TRBV10-1
j_call: TRBJ1-1
cdr3_length: 13
clone_size: -
cdr3_aa: CASSGQLNTEAFF

v_call: TRBV5-6
j_call: TRBJ1-5
cdr3_length: 16
clone_size: -
cdr3_aa: CASSLGGTGFNQPQHF

v_call: TRBV9
j_call: TRBJ1-6
cdr3_length: 14
clone_size: -
cdr3_aa: CASSAHRGRSPLHF

v_call: TRBV9
j_call: TRBJ2-3
cdr3_length: 15
clone_size: -
cdr3_aa: CASSVGLRGADTQYF

v_call: TRBV4-3
j_call: TRBJ2-1
cdr3_length: 18
clone_size: -
cdr3_aa: CASSQDAGLAEVHDEQFF

v_call: TRBV7-2
j_call: TRBJ2-2
cdr3_length: 18
clone_size: -
cdr3_aa: CASRPGLAGLANTGELFF

v_call: TRBV5-1
j_call: TRBJ2-1
cdr3_length: 15
clone_size: -
cdr3_aa: CASSIMPSSYNEQFF